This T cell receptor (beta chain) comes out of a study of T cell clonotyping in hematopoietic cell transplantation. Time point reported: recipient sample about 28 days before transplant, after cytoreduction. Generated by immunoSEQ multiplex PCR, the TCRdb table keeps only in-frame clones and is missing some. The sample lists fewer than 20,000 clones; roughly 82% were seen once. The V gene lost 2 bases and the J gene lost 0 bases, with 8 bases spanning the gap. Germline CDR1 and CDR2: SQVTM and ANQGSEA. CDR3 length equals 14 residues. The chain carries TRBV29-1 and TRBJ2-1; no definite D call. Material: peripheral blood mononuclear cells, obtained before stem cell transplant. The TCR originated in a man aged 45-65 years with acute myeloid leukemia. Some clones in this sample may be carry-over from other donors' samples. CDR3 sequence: CSVERESSYNEQFF. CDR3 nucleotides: TGCAGCGTTGAAAGGGAAAGCTCCTACAATGAGCAGTTCTTC.